These T cell receptor beta chains were read from a single sample in a study of CD8 T cells in ankylosing spondylitis. TCRdb re-analysed the 5' RACE reads in MiXCR, keeping a single row per CDR3 protein. The repertoire holds a few hundred thousand distinct CDR3 sequences, around 22% seen once, with approximately 15% in the top ten. The sequencing sample was made of blood, either unsorted or a sorted T cell fraction (not recorded which). The source is a male donor with ankylosing spondylitis. Each CDR3 is given with its conserved first and last residue. Each record gives: D gene, V gene, clone size, J gene, CDR3 DNA, CDR3 protein. A D gene is named only where the DNA matches it firmly. Where a row states a size, it is once, few, many or the class of an expanded clone; other rows omit it.

>TRBD1|TRBV7-7|few|TRBJ2-3
TGTGCCAGCAGCTTCCGACAGGGGAGTCCAGATACGCAGTATTTT
CASSFRQGSPDTQYF
>TRBD2|TRBV5-1|-|TRBJ2-7
TGCGCCAGCAGCTGGGGACTAGCGGTAAGCTCCTACGAGCAGTACTTC
CASSWGLAVSSYEQYF
>-|TRBV28|-|TRBJ2-3
TGTGCCAGCAGTTTATTAGGGGCGGTAGATACGCAGTATTTT
CASSLLGAVDTQYF
>-|TRBV2|-|TRBJ2-7
TGTGCCAGCACCACTGAGACAGTCTCCTACGAGCAGTACTTC
CASTTETVSYEQYF
>-|TRBV12-3/TRBV12-4|-|TRBJ2-1
TGTGCCAGCAAGCTAATGGGACTTTACAATGAGCAGTTCTTC
CASKLMGLYNEQFF
>-|TRBV5-1|few|TRBJ1-3
TGCGCCAGCAGCTTGGTAATGTCGACAGCAGGAAACACCATATATTTT
CASSLVMSTAGNTIYF
>TRBD2|TRBV5-1|few|TRBJ2-3
TGCGCCAGCAGCTATACTGGGACTAGCGGAAGCACAGATACGCAGTATTTT
CASSYTGTSGSTDTQYF
>-|TRBV4-3|-|TRBJ1-5
TGCGCCAGCAGCCAAGAGTACAGGGACAATCAGCCCCAGCATTTT
CASSQEYRDNQPQHF
>-|TRBV25-1|few|TRBJ1-2
TGTGCCAGCAGTGCCTCAGGTCGAGGATATGGCTACACCTTC
CASSASGRGYGYTF
>-|TRBV11-2|few|TRBJ2-7
TGTGCCAGCAGCTTAGTGAGGTGGGTCGGGAGCGGCCCTGGGAACGAGCAGTACTTC
CASSLVRWVGSGPGNEQYF
>-|TRBV11-2|-|TRBJ2-1
TGTGCCAGCAGCCGAGCTATAGAATACAATGAGCAGTTCTTC
CASSRAIEYNEQFF
>TRBD1|TRBV16|few|TRBJ1-5
TGTGCCAGCAGCCCCCTGGGACAGGGGATCAATCAGCCCCAGCATTTT
CASSPLGQGINQPQHF
>-|TRBV5-1|-|TRBJ1-3
TGCGCCAGCAGCTTGTACGGAGACTCTGGAAACACCATATATTTT
CASSLYGDSGNTIYF
>TRBD2|TRBV28|-|TRBJ2-7
TGTGCCAGCAGTTTCGGGGGGGTCTACGAGCAGTACTTC
CASSFGGVYEQYF
>-|TRBV7-6|-|TRBJ2-5
TGTGCCAGCAGGTTAAAAGAGACCCAGTACTTC
CASRLKETQYF
>-|TRBV3-1|few|TRBJ2-5
TGTGCCAGCAGCCAAGACCACAGAGGAGAGACCCAGTACTTC
CASSQDHRGETQYF
>TRBD1|TRBV7-3|-|TRBJ2-5
TGTGCCAGCAGCTATGCGCCGGGACAGCAAGAGACCCAGTACTTC
CASSYAPGQQETQYF
>TRBD1|TRBV6-5|few|TRBJ1-2
TGTGCCAGCAGTTACCCGGGGGAGGGGGCGGGCTATGGCTACACCTTC
CASSYPGEGAGYGYTF
>-|TRBV28|few|TRBJ2-5
TGTGCCAGCTGGGGTCGGAACAGGGCGGAGACCCAGTACTTC
CASWGRNRAETQYF
>-|TRBV5-1|-|TRBJ2-1
TGCGCCAGCAGCAGGGGCGGAAGCAGAGGTGAGCAGTTCTTC
CASSRGGSRGEQFF
>-|TRBV20-1|few|TRBJ1-1
TGCAGTGCCGAAAAGTCAGGGTTCGAAGCTTTCTTT
CSAEKSGFEAFF
>-|TRBV19|few|TRBJ1-5
TGTGCCAGTAGTAACCAGGGCAATCAGCCCCAGCATTTT
CASSNQGNQPQHF
>-|TRBV29-1|-|TRBJ2-7
TGCAGCGTTGAAGTGCTTCGCGAGCAGTACTTC
CSVEVLREQYF
>-|TRBV29-1|few|TRBJ1-1
TGCAGCGGCGGACAGCGGAACACTGAAGCTTTCTTT
CSGGQRNTEAFF
>-|TRBV27|-|TRBJ2-7
TGTGCCAGCAGTTGGAGGGGGCCACTCTACTCCTACGAGCAGTACTTC
CASSWRGPLYSYEQYF
>-|TRBV10-3|-|TRBJ1-2
TGTGCCATCAGCGTTACAGCCGCCGGCGGCTACACCTTC
CAISVTAAGGYTF
>-|TRBV29-1|-|TRBJ1-1
TGCAGCGTTGTATTGTGGGGGGGGACTGAAGCTTTCTTT
CSVVLWGGTEAFF
>-|TRBV20-1|few|TRBJ2-3
TGCAGTGCTAGAGGGGGACTAGATACGCAGTATTTT
CSARGGLDTQYF
>TRBD2|TRBV20-1|-|TRBJ2-7
TGCAGTGCGGGGCGAGCGGGAGATTACGAGCAGTACTTC
CSAGRAGDYEQYF
>-|TRBV7-2|-|TRBJ2-2
TGTGCCAGCAGCTCGACGTCCCTCGGGGAGCTGTTTTTT
CASSSTSLGELFF
>-|TRBV7-2|-|TRBJ1-6
TGTGCCAGCAGCTTGGAGGGACGACTAGGGGGGTCGGCCCTCCACTTT
CASSLEGRLGGSALHF
>TRBD2|TRBV3-1|few|TRBJ2-7
TGTGCCAGCAGCCAAGGTCAGGGGACTAGCGGGAACTACGAGCAGTACTTC
CASSQGQGTSGNYEQYF
>-|TRBV20-1|few|TRBJ1-5
TGCAGTGCGAGTAAAGGGGACAGCAATCAGCCCCAGCATTTT
CSASKGDSNQPQHF
>-|TRBV27|few|TRBJ2-3
TGTGCCAGCAACTCCCCGGGCCGAAGCACAGATACGCAGTATTTT
CASNSPGRSTDTQYF
>TRBD1|TRBV7-8|-|TRBJ2-5
TGTGCCAGCAGCTCAGACAGGGGTGCCGAAGCTACCCAGTACTTC
CASSSDRGAEATQYF
>-|TRBV12-3/TRBV12-4|few|TRBJ1-2
TGTGCCAGCAGGGCTGGACAGCCCTATGGCTACACCTTC
CASRAGQPYGYTF
>-|TRBV7-2|few|TRBJ1-1
TGTGCCAGCAGCTTAAGGCCGAAGGGGAACACTGAAGCTTTCTTT
CASSLRPKGNTEAFF
>TRBD2|TRBV7-9|few|TRBJ2-5
TGTGCCAGCGCAAGGGAGGGGACCCAGTACTTC
CASAREGTQYF
>TRBD2|TRBV11-3|few|TRBJ2-7
TGTGCCAGCAGCTCCCCGGATAGCGGGAAATACGAGCAGTACTTC
CASSSPDSGKYEQYF
>-|TRBV16|few|TRBJ2-1
TGTGCCAGCAGCCAATCGCCACAAGGCTACAATGAGCAGTTCTTC
CASSQSPQGYNEQFF
>-|TRBV7-3|-|TRBJ2-3
TGTGCCAGCAGTCTTGCTAGGGGGTCCCTCGCAGATACGCAGTATTTT
CASSLARGSLADTQYF
>-|TRBV6-4|-|TRBJ1-1
TGTGCCAGCAGTGTGGAACAGAACACTGAAGCTTTCTTT
CASSVEQNTEAFF
>-|TRBV29-1|few|TRBJ2-3
TGCAGCGTTGGACAGGTCTCAGATACGCAGTATTTT
CSVGQVSDTQYF
>-|TRBV10-3|once|TRBJ2-5
TGTGCCATCAGTGATGGATCCAGCGGGTTGGAGACCCAGTACTTC
CAISDGSSGLETQYF
>-|TRBV7-8|-|TRBJ2-1
TGTGCCAGCAGCCGAGGTGTCGGCAATGAGCAGTTCTTC
CASSRGVGNEQFF
>-|TRBV19|-|TRBJ2-1
TGTGCCAGTAGTATGAGCTCCTACAATGAGCAGTTCTTC
CASSMSSYNEQFF
>TRBD2|TRBV18|-|TRBJ2-7
TGTGCCAGCTCAGCCGGGACTAGCGCTACCTACGAGCAGTACTTC
CASSAGTSATYEQYF
>TRBD2|TRBV5-1|-|TRBJ2-7
TGCGCCAGCAGCCCACGGGGACTAGCGGGGCAATACGAGCAGTACTTC
CASSPRGLAGQYEQYF
>TRBD1|TRBV7-9|-|TRBJ2-7
TGTGCCAGCAGCCGTCGCGGGACAGGGGGTGACGAGCAGTACTTC
CASSRRGTGGDEQYF
>TRBD1|TRBV19|-|TRBJ1-5
TGTGCCAGTAGTCATACGGACAGGGGAATAGCAAGCCAGCCCCAGCATTTT
CASSHTDRGIASQPQHF